Listed below are T cell receptor beta chains from one sample, sequenced in a study of OX40 agonist ivuxolimab in advanced cancers. Profiled with immunoSEQ multiplex PCR; TCRdb holds only in-frame clones, not every one. The table lists fewer than 50,000 clones, approximately 87% of them singletons, with roughly 33% in the top ten. The sample was CD4+ or CD8+ T cells sorted from blood, taken in a trial of the OX40 agonist ivuxolimab. The receptors shown here come from an adult with an advanced solid tumor such as melanoma, head and neck, liver or kidney cancer. Both conserved end residues are part of each CDR3.

j_gene,v_gene,CDR3aa
TRBJ1-3,TRBV7-3,CASSLGANTGNTIYF
TRBJ2-5,TRBV7-8,CASSRGGGQETQYF
TRBJ2-2,TRBV25-1,CASSLSSGSGELFF
TRBJ2-7,TRBV6-6,CASSYYGGLEQYF
TRBJ2-5,TRBV11-1,CASSLAFGTGPLQETQYF
TRBJ2-3,TRBV5-1,CASSQGRSSDTQYF
TRBJ1-6,TRBV25-1,CASSDLGGLGNSPLHF
TRBJ2-3,TRBV21-1,CASSKSLTGSQRRQGSTDTQYF
TRBJ2-1,TRBV11-2,CASSLAPGLAGDHEQFF
TRBJ1-5,TRBV30,CAWSATPGTGGRQPQHF
TRBJ2-3,TRBV6-1,CASRSADTQYF
TRBJ2-1,TRBV10-3,CAIKGVSGGDDEQFF
TRBJ2-2,TRBV29-1,CSVGSVGGFTGELFF
TRBJ1-1,TRBV18,CASSPPWTGAEAFF
TRBJ1-2,TRBV6-5,CASTPAGDYGYTF
TRBJ1-2,TRBV11-2,CASSVNRGVNYGYTF
TRBJ2-3,TRBV20-1,CSARLGLTQYF
TRBJ1-1,TRBV5-6,CASSSDTSEAFF
TRBJ2-3,TRBV30,CAWNVLTDTQYF
TRBJ1-6,TRBV2,CASSERLYNSPLHF
TRBJ1-3,TRBV15,CATRVGRATGNTIYF
TRBJ2-1,TRBV19,CASTMAAYSYNEQFF
TRBJ2-7,TRBV9,CASSVGQGAYEQYF
TRBJ1-2,TRBV10-3,CAITEAGGAGGYTF
TRBJ2-1,TRBV20-1,CSAPLAPEQFF
TRBJ2-7,TRBV19,CASSLGRDYEQYF
TRBJ2-5,TRBV11-2,CASSSNAGGQETQYF
TRBJ1-2,TRBV4-1,CASSFSEAATNYGYTF
TRBJ1-2,TRBV7-9,CASSLAQGRGYTF
TRBJ2-2,TRBV10-1,CASSWGQGNTGELFF
TRBJ2-2,TRBV4-1,CASNREGGTGELFF
TRBJ1-3,TRBV2,CASSPRGGSGNTIYF
TRBJ1-1,TRBV7-9,CASTGQQTWMNTEAFF
TRBJ2-1,TRBV10-3,CAISEPLAGEINEQFF
.,TRBV5-8,CASSPMTGANEQYF
TRBJ2-3,TRBV5-4,CASSLSVGASLQYF
TRBJ2-7,TRBV19,CASSNLYEQYF
TRBJ2-1,TRBV7-8,CASSLISVHEQFF
TRBJ2-2,TRBV5-1,CASSLAGTPNTGELFF
TRBJ2-6,TRBV19,CASINWGVSGANVLTF
TRBJ1-3,TRBV5-1,CASSRAPTAASGNTIYF
TRBJ2-7,TRBV11-3,CASSLGRGEQYF
TRBJ2-1,TRBV5-1,CASSLGLDNAYNEQFF
TRBJ2-7,TRBV11-2,CASSLWITGLEQYF
TRBJ1-6,TRBV19,CASSIRSGGSPLHF
TRBJ2-3,TRBV7-7,CASSSRDSTDTQYF
TRBJ2-2,TRBV7-2,CASKDTPGELFF
TRBJ1-1,TRBV2,CAITAWTGGAFF
TRBJ2-3,TRBV7-2,CASRPAGTDTQYF
TRBJ1-4,TRBV6-4,CAIHHRVWAKGTNEKLFF
TRBJ1-3,TRBV6-5,CASSSPPSGNTIYF
TRBJ2-3,TRBV7-2,CASSPDYTDTQYF
TRBJ2-7,TRBV10-1,CASSENRGYEQYF